A single T cell receptor (beta chain) is shown here with its context. What it recognizes is unknown. The CDR3 runs to 13 residues. V dropped 7 bases and J dropped 0 bases, with 7 bases sitting between them. The germline V gene has CDR1 MGHDK and CDR2 SYGVNS. What was sequenced were expressed TCRB transcripts, since all of the isolated RNA had been reverse transcribed. The assay was immunoSEQ multiplex PCR, and TCRdb's table has in-frame clones only and misses some. Seen here are hundreds of thousands of clones, around 15% observed once, and the top ten hold approximately 0.039%. The data belong to a study of beta chain features in type 1 diabetes. About the research overall: The number of sorted cells examined across all samples was around 99 million.

Via the markers CD45RO/CCR7/CD25/CD127/CD95/CD27, stem cell-like memory, regulatory, central memory and naive CD4+ cells were sorted. Study conclusions and caveats: Researchers caution that PCR might favor shorter templates, equally among patients and controls. Patients showed naive, central memory and Treg TCRB repertoires that appeared more similar than those of healthy donors. In every one of the four CD4+ subsets, TCRB CDR3s were moderately but significantly shorter in Type 1 diabetes patients.

The clonotype was recovered from a young man with type 1 diabetes. Sequencing was done on a sample of naive CD4+ T cells from blood. The chain links TRBV25-1 to TRBJ2-4; D is unclear. The CDR3: CASTGLAKNIQYF. The CDR3 DNA reads as TGTGCCAGCACTGGATTAGCCAAAAACATTCAGTACTTC.